This T cell receptor beta chain was profiled in a study of blood T cell repertoires in COVID-19. Trimming cost V 3 bases and J 4 bases; bases outside gene matches: 6. The germline V gene has CDR1 SGHAT and CDR2 FQNNGV. The CDR3 loop spans 15 amino acids. Profiled with immunoSEQ multiplex PCR; TCRdb holds only in-frame clones, not every one. The repertoire includes more than 200,000 clones, around 90% of them detected once, and roughly 1.7% sits in the top ten. The sequence was obtained from a woman in her 50s who had recovered from COVID-19. The chain joins TRBV11-2 to TRBJ2-1, with TRBD2 matching 7 bases. Material: PBMCs or T cells enriched from blood (not recorded which). Here the CDR3 DNA reads TGTGCCAGCAGCTTGCGGGGGAAAGATTACAATGAGCAGTTCTTC. This translates into CASSLRGKDYNEQFF.